This note documents a single T cell receptor beta chain sequence. What it recognizes is unknown. Produced via immunoSEQ multiplex PCR; TCRdb's table is partial and in-frame only. This sample has under 90,000 clones; roughly 90% occur once, and the top ten carry roughly 0.72%. The sample comes from a study of graft-versus-host responses after intestinal transplantation. Study summary: Induction using anti-thymocyte globulin, followed by tacrolimus and steroids for 2 to 4 years, was given to all recipients. The study's findings and limits: An association linked early post-transplant HvG declines with peak circulating GvH clone levels.

The CDR3 covers 14 residues. Germline V gene data show CDR1 as MGHRA and CDR2 as YSYEKL. With V trimmed by 3 bases and J by 6 bases, 6 bases remained unmatched. The chain joins TRBV4-1 to TRBJ2-3; the match to TRBD1 covers 7 bases. This clonotype was obtained from a human patient who received an intestinal transplant, so some T cells may come from the graft donor. Sequences were derived from PBMCs, sampled 98 days after intestinal transplantation. CDR3 in amino acids: CASSQADRTDTQYF. The CDR3 DNA reads TGCGCCAGCAGCCAGGCGGACAGGACGGATACGCAGTATTTT.